Below are 11 T cell receptor beta chains sequenced from a single sample in a study of T cells in localized non-small cell lung cancer. The table came from immunoSEQ multiplex PCR; TCRdb's copy has only in-frame clones and leaves some out. Found here are about 25,000 clones, approximately 92% of them singletons; the top ten hold 12% to 15%. The specimen was peripheral blood, collected before any cancer treatment. Receptors originate from a man aged 35 to 69 with stage III squamous cell lung carcinoma.

The chain carries TRBV27 and TRBJ2-1; 14 bases line up with TRBD2. The germline gives CDR1 MNHEY, CDR2 SMNVEV (reference sequence). This CDR3 is built from 20 residues. Unmatched junction bases numbered 16, after V lost 5 bases and J lost 4 bases. CDR3 in amino acids: CASSPLFGTSGSVGYNEQFF. In nucleotides, the CDR3 is TGTGCCAGCAGTCCCCTATTCGGGACTAGCGGGAGTGTTGGTTACAATGAGCAGTTCTTC.

This sequence joins TRBV4-1 and TRBJ1-2; 7 nucleotides match TRBD1. Germline trimming cut 3 bases from V and 4 bases from J; bases unmatched to any gene: 11. Germline V gives CDR1 MGHRA, CDR2 YSYEKL. This CDR3 is 16 amino acids long. The CDR3 coding sequence is TGCGCCAGCAGCCAGGACCCGACAGGGTGGGCCTATGGCTACACCTTC. Translated, it gives CASSQDPTGWAYGYTF.

V and J are TRBV6-6 and TRBJ1-2, with 10 nucleotides matching TRBD1. This CDR3 contains 15 residues. From germline, CDR1 is MNHNY and CDR2 SVGAGI (reference sequence). Losses at the gene ends were 6 bases for V and 3 bases for J; bases not matched to a gene: 7. In nucleotides, the CDR3 is TGTGCCAGCAGGGACCGGGACAGGGGAGACTATGGCTACACCTTC. Protein sequence: CASRDRDRGDYGYTF.

This clone was counted a few times. The chain combines TRBV4-3 with TRBJ1-1; TRBD1 matches at 8 bases. In germline, CDR1 is LGHNA, CDR2 YSLEER. The CDR3 sequence is 16 residues long. The V and J ends lost 1 base and 2 bases, in that order; junction bases with no gene match: 6. The CDR3 DNA follows: TGCGCCAGCAGCCAAGGTCAGGGGGCGGGTAACACTGAAGCTTTCTTT. Its protein is CASSQGQGAGNTEAFF.

This chain connects TRBV27 to TRBJ2-7, with TRBD1 matching 7 bases. The J segment lost 8 bases and the V segment lost 5 bases, leaving 15 bases of the junction unmatched. This CDR3 is built from 15 residues. Germline V gene data show CDR1 as MNHEY and CDR2 as SMNVEV (reference sequence). The CDR3 reads CASSPHTDRAEKQYF. The DNA for the CDR3 is TGTGCCAGCAGTCCTCACACCGACAGGGCAGAAAAGCAGTACTTC.

This clone was detected a few times. The V and J genes are TRBV30 and TRBJ1-2, with TRBD1 matching 7 bases. The length of the CDR3 is 18 residues. Germline CDR1 is GTSNPN and CDR2 is SVGIG (reference sequence). V lost 2 bases to trimming and J lost 4 bases; unmatched junction nucleotides: 19. CDR3 protein: CAWSPFRDSRGEGYGYTF. CDR3 DNA: TGTGCCTGGAGTCCGTTCCGGGACAGCCGGGGGGAGGGCTATGGCTACACCTTC.

This clone was observed once. The rearrangement uses TRBV5-1 and TRBJ2-5, with D maybe TRBD2 (7 bases). V dropped 0 bases and J dropped 4 bases, with 10 bases sitting between them. The CDR3 has 14 residues. Germline CDR1 is SGHRS and CDR2 is YFSETQ. This CDR3 reads CASSLVGGAETQYF. The CDR3 DNA reads TGCGCCAGCAGCTTGGTTGGGGGGGCAGAGACCCAGTACTTC.

The chain joins TRBV2 to TRBJ2-5; 7 bases fit TRBD2. The CDR3 spans 13 residues. The germline gives CDR1 SNHLY, CDR2 FYNNEI. V gave up 4 bases and J gave up 4 bases; unmatched junction bases: 3. CDR3 DNA sequence: TGTGCCAGCAGTGTGGGGGGGACAGAGACCCAGTACTTC. Translation: CASSVGGTETQYF.

The chain uses TRBV7-2 and TRBJ2-2; D gene uncertain. The V end lost 1 base, the J end lost 11 bases, and 8 bases lay between the germline ends. CDR3 size: 12 residues. Germline loops: CDR1 SGHTA, CDR2 FQGNSA. The chain's CDR3 is CASSLEVGELFF. In nucleotides, the CDR3 is TGTGCCAGCAGCTTAGAGGTGGGAGAGCTGTTTTTT.

This sequence joins TRBV7-8 and TRBJ1-1; D possibly corresponds to TRBD1 (5 bases). The germline V and J ends were trimmed by 4 bases and 11 bases, with 14 bases remaining between them. CDR3 length: 12 amino acids. CDR1 is SGHVS and CDR2 is FQNEAQ in the germline V gene. CDR3 loop: CASSSRTGRAFF. Here the CDR3 DNA reads TGTGCCAGCAGCTCTCGAACAGGCCGGGCTTTCTTT.

The rearrangement uses TRBV28 and TRBJ2-1, with 11 bases aligning to TRBD2. V was clipped by 11 bases and J by 0 bases; unmatched bases: 9. Germline CDR1 reads MDHEN; CDR2 reads SYDVKM. This CDR3 spans 16 amino acids. DNA of the CDR3: TGTGCCTTAGGGCAACTAGCGGGAGACTCCTACAATGAGCAGTTCTTC. Its translation is CALGQLAGDSYNEQFF.